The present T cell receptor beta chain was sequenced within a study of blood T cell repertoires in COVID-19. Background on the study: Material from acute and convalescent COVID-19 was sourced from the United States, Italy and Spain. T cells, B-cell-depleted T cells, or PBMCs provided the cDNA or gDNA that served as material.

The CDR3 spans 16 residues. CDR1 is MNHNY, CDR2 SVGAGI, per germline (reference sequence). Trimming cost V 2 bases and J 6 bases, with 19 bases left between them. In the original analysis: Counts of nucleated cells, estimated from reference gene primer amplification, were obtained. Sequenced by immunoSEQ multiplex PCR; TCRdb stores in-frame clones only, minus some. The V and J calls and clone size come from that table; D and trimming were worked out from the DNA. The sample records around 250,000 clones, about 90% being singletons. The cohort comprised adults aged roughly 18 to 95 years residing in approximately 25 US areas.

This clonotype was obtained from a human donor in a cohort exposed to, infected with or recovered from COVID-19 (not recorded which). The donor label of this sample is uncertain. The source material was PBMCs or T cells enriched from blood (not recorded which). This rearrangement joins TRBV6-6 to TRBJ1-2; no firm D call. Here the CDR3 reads CASSYKPPSSGNGYTF. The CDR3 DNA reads TGTGCCAGCAGTTACAAGCCCCCTTCTTCGGGGAATGGCTACACCTTC.